This TCR beta chain was obtained from a study of early T cells in non-severe SARS-CoV-2 infection. As for the study in general: Unsorted whole-blood RNA was sequenced in bulk, leaving chains unpaired.

This clonotype has ten or more counts. Trimming shortened V by 2 bases and J by 7 bases, and 16 bases separated the two germline ends. The CDR3 has 15 residues. Germline-derived CDR1 and CDR2 are SGHVS and FQNEAQ. Individual cDNA molecules received unique molecular identifiers. TCRdb reprocessed the 5' RACE reads via MiXCR and lists one record per CDR3 protein. The sample lists about 49,000 distinct CDR3 sequences, around 10% occurring once. This specimen consisted of whole blood, obtained at baseline. This chain uses TRBV7-8 with TRBJ2-3, with D perhaps assigned TRBD1 or TRBD2 (6 bases each). The source is an adult who was a healthcare worker with PCR-confirmed SARS-CoV-2 infection or an uninfected control (not recorded which). In DNA form, the CDR3 reads TGTGCCAGCAGCTTAATGGGGGGCGACCTAAATACGCAGTATTTT. Translation gives CASSLMGGDLNTQYF.